One TCR beta chain is described in this entry. Germline V gene sequence: CDR1 KGHDR, CDR2 SFDVKD. The CDR3 covers 15 residues. V trimming: 9 bases; J trimming: 4 bases; junction bases outside the gene matches: 8. The sample, approximately 10 milliliters of peripheral blood, was drawn from each donor. Each sample yielded at least 5.5 micrograms of PBMC total RNA. These data originate in a study of blood T cells in healthy people across ages. Together with a sample-barcoded 5' primer, a J-beta primer mix was included in a second PCR lasting roughly 7 to 11 cycles. TCRdb reprocessed the 5' RACE reads with MiXCR, giving one entry per CDR3 protein. This table holds 1.5 million to 2 million distinct CDR3 sequences, around half found once.

The receptor was isolated from a woman in her thirties or forties in good health. The J gene is TRBJ2-1, the V gene TRBV24-1; 10 bases match TRBD1. The sequenced sample consisted of blood. The CDR3 DNA is TGTGCCACCTCTTCCCCGGGACAGGGGTACAATGAGCAGTTCTTC. Protein product: CATSSPGQGYNEQFF.